This T cell receptor beta chain was identified in a study of post-analysis software for immune sequencing data. Points from the study as a whole: Five TRBV segments occurring more often in patients than controls included TRBV5-6, TRBV5-1 and TRBV20-1.

Germline CDR1 and CDR2: MNHEY and SVGEGT. V lost 4 bases to trimming and J lost 2 bases, with 17 bases between them. This CDR3 region has 16 residues. Prepared TCR beta cDNA libraries contained unique molecular identifiers. When about 0.9 to 10 million T cells were used, they gave hundreds of thousands of cDNA molecules. TCRdb reprocessed the PCR reads via MiXCR and lists one record per CDR3 protein. Of around 710,000 distinct CDR3 sequences listed, about 43% are singletons. As to this clonotype: Its antigen is not identified.

The chain employs TRBV6-2 or TRBV6-3 and TRBJ1-2; D perhaps matches TRBD1 (5 bases). Sequencing was performed on blood. This clonotype was obtained from a girl aged 5 to 17 with multiple sclerosis. Here the CDR3 reads CASSWYGAEGNYGYTF. Written as DNA, the CDR3 is TGTGCCAGCAGTTGGTATGGGGCTGAAGGAAACTATGGCTACACCTTC.